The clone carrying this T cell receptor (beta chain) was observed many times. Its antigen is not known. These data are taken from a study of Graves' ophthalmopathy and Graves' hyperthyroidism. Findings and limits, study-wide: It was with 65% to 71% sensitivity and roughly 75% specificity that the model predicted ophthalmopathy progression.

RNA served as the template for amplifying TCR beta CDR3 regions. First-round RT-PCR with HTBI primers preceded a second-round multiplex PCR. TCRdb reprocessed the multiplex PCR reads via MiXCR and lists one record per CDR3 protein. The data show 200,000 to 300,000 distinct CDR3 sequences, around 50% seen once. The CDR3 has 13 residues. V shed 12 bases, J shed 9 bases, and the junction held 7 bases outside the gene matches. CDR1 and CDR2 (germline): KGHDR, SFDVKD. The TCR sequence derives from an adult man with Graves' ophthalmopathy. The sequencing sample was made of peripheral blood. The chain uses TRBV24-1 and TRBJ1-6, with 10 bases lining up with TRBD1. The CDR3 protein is CALAGTGASPLHF. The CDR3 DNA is TGTGCCCTCGCTGGGACAGGGGCTTCACCCCTCCACTTT.